The 12 T cell receptor beta chains given below trace back to one sample, sequenced in a study of shared clonotypes between healthy human individuals. Measured with immunoSEQ multiplex PCR; TCRdb has only the in-frame clones, and not every one. Altogether 150,000 to 200,000 clones are present, around 63% being singletons, with the ten largest covering less than 11%. The specimen sequenced was memory CD4+ T cells sorted from blood. Indicated subset: CD45RA-negative fraction. The receptors come from a man aged 25 to 40 in good health.

The count of this clone is one. This chain links TRBV11-2 with TRBJ1-1; 7 bases align to TRBD1. J lost 5 bases, V lost 3 bases, and 9 bases had no gene match. CDR1 is SGHAT and CDR2 is FQNNGV in the germline V gene. The CDR3 covers 15 residues. As DNA, the CDR3 is TGTGCCAGCAGCTTGTCGACAGGGTGGGGGACTGAAGCTTTCTTT. As protein: CASSLSTGWGTEAFF.

The chain carries TRBV21-1 and TRBJ2-7. TRBV21-1 is given as a pseudogene. CDR3 size: 13 residues. DNA of the CDR3: TGTGCCAGCAGTTTCACCAACTCCTACGAGCAGTACTTC. Amino acids: CASSFTNSYEQYF.

A remark on this clone: The sample carries other DNA sequences with the same CDR3. The gene calls are TRBV2 and TRBJ2-2; the D gene is possibly TRBD1 (5 bases). The CDR3 covers 16 residues. The germline V gene has CDR1 SNHLY and CDR2 FYNNEI. The germline V and J ends were trimmed by 1 base and 3 bases, with 12 bases remaining between them. CDR3 in amino acids: CASSEVRDSYTGELFF. As DNA, the CDR3 is TGTGCCAGCAGTGAAGTCCGTGACAGCTACACCGGGGAGCTGTTTTTT.

This clone was seen more than once but under ten times. In DNA, the CDR3 is TGTGCCAGCAGCAAACAGGGGTCCAACTATGGCTACACCTTC. Translating gives CASSKQGSNYGYTF. The rearrangement links TRBV5-4 to TRBJ1-2; 7 bases agree with TRBD1. Losses at the gene ends were 4 bases for V and 2 bases for J; bases not matched to a gene: 5. CDR3 size: 14 residues. In germline, CDR1 is SGHNT, CDR2 YYREEE (reference sequence).

This clone was detected once. The chain carries TRBV7-8 and TRBJ1-5; TRBD1 might be the D (6 bases). This CDR3 is built from 15 residues. CDR1 and CDR2 from the germline V gene are SGHVS and FQNEAQ. Trimming pared 2 bases from V and 2 bases from J, leaving 10 bases between. CDR3 DNA sequence: TGTGCCAGCAGCTTAAACAGGGACGGCAATCAGCCCCAGCATTTT. Its translation: CASSLNRDGNQPQHF.

The V gene is TRBV5-1, the J gene TRBJ1-2, with 7 nucleotides matching TRBD1. From germline, CDR1 is SGHRS and CDR2 YFSETQ. This CDR3 region has 14 residues. Germline trimming cut 4 bases from V and 6 bases from J; bases unmatched to any gene: 9. The CDR3 DNA sequence: TGCGCCAGCAGCCCGGGACAGTCATTTGATGGCTACACCTTC. Protein: CASSPGQSFDGYTF.

The chain has TRBV7-8 and TRBJ2-7, with TRBD1 matching over 7 bases. Per germline, CDR1 SGHVS and CDR2 FQNEAQ. V dropped 5 bases and J dropped 0; count of bases not matched to a gene: 7. There are 15 residues in the CDR3. In DNA, the CDR3 is TGTGCCAGCAGCCTCCCGGGACAGAGCTCCTACGAGCAGTACTTC. Translation: CASSLPGQSSYEQYF.

Concerning this clone: A junction boundary mismatches the germline segment, possibly from a read error. The V and J genes are TRBV15 and TRBJ2-7, with 10 bases that match TRBD1. The V gene's germline CDR1 is LNHNV and CDR2 YYDKDF (reference sequence). This CDR3 contains 15 residues. The CDR3 coding sequence is TGTGTCACCAGCAGCCGACAGGGGGCATTTTACGAGCAGTACTTC. Translating gives CVTSSRQGAFYEQYF.

The V call is TRBV15, the J call TRBJ2-1; 7 bases are shared with TRBD2. The CDR3 has 16 amino acids. V lost 0 bases to trimming and J lost 12 bases; unmatched junction nucleotides: 14. CDR1 and CDR2 (germline): LNHNV, YYDKDF (reference sequence). The CDR3 DNA sequence: TGTGCCACCAGCAGAGATCGGATCGGCGGGGGACCGAGGCAGTTCTTC. This translates into CATSRDRIGGGPRQFF. Supplemented by reference TRBV15 and TRBJ2-1, the full variable domain reads DAMVIQNPRYQVTQFGKPVTLSCSQTLNHNVMYWYQQKSSQAPKLLFHYYDKDFNNEADTPDNFQSRRPNTSFCFLDIRSPGLGDTAMYLCATSRDRIGGGPRQFFGPGTRLTVL.

The chain combines TRBV5-1 with TRBJ2-3; D might be TRBD2 (8 bases). V lost 4 bases and J lost 6, with 21 bases in between. The CDR3 runs to 16 residues. In germline, CDR1 is SGHRS, CDR2 YFSETQ. CDR3 in amino acids: CASSPTGTSASDTQYF. The CDR3 DNA follows: TGCGCCAGCAGCCCGACAGGGACTAGTGCATCCGATACGCAGTATTTT.

This rearrangement joins TRBV6-6 to TRBJ2-1; D is undetermined. The germline V gene encodes CDR1 MNHNY and CDR2 SVGAGI (reference sequence). The CDR3 totals 13 residues. The V gene lost 6 bases and the J gene lost 3 bases, with 9 bases spanning the gap. The CDR3 coding sequence is TGTGCCAGCAGGGCGGAGATCTACAATGAGCAGTTCTTC. It is translated as CASRAEIYNEQFF.

This clone was detected once. The chain has TRBV28 and TRBJ1-1, with 8 bases aligning to TRBD1. The CDR3 runs to 13 residues. The germline V gene has CDR1 MDHEN and CDR2 SYDVKM. V was pared by 5 bases and J by 4 bases, with 3 bases of the junction left unmatched. The chain's CDR3 is CASSIDRGTEAFF. CDR3 DNA: TGTGCCAGCAGTATTGACAGGGGCACTGAAGCTTTCTTT.